One and the same sample provided the 18 T cell receptor beta chains below, sequenced in a study of tissue T cells after allogeneic stem cell transplantation. As for time point: mouse harvest day 14 after allogeneic transplant. Each mouse received 10^7 T-cell-depleted marrow cells plus 10^6 splenic CD5+ T cells by tail vein. Only in-frame clones appear in the TCRdb table, and some are missing; sequencing was by immunoSEQ multiplex PCR. There are roughly 8,600 clones in the sample; 37% occur only once, and approximately 3.3% lies in the top ten. Sequenced input: skin. The receptors shown here come from a female BALB/c mouse given C57BL/6 T cells with graft-versus-host disease after an allogeneic hematopoietic cell transplant.

About this clone: Gene names follow the mouse nomenclature. The CDR3 end is not reached by the read, which stops 1 residue before it; the germline J gene fills it in. The chain joins TRBV26 to TRBJ1-1; tentatively, D is TRBD1 (5 bases). Trimming shortened V by 3 bases and J by 0 bases, and 5 bases separated the two germline ends. Germline-derived CDR1 and CDR2 are KGHPV and FQNQEV (reference sequence). This CDR3 is 13 amino acids long. CDR3 DNA (partial): TGTGCCAGCAGTCTAGGGGAGAACACAGAAGTCTTC. As protein: CASSLGENTEVF. The entire CDR3 protein reads CASSLGENTEVFF.

This clone is classed as medium-sized. Gene and germline names: mouse. The CDR3 extends 1 residue past the end of the read, so its final part is completed from the germline J gene. This rearrangement joins TRBV26 to TRBJ2-2; no clear D gene. Deletions cut 3 bases from V and 0 bases from J, with 5 bases between. The CDR3 has 14 residues. The V gene's germline CDR1 is KGHPV and CDR2 FQNQEV (reference sequence). The CDR3 bases that were read are TGTGCCAGCAGTCTACCACCAAACACCGGGCAGCTCTAC. Protein sequence: CASSLPPNTGQLY. The full CDR3 protein is CASSLPPNTGQLYF. Full variable domain (missing parts from reference TRBV26 and TRBJ2-2): NSKVIQTPRYLVKGQGQKAKMRCIPEKGHPVVFWYQQNKNNEFKFLINFQNQEVLQQIDMTEKRFSAECPSNSPCSLEIQSSEAGDSALYLCASSLPPNTGQLYFGEGSKLTVL.

As concerns this clone: The genes are named according to mouse. The read comes to an end 1 residue before the CDR3 does, leaving the germline J gene to fill in the end. The J gene is TRBJ2-7, the V gene TRBV13-2, with 12 nucleotides matching TRBD2. CDR3 length equals 14 residues. CDR1 is NNHNN and CDR2 is SYGAGS in the germline V gene (reference sequence). J gave up 4 bases and V 2 bases, and 1 base lay outside the gene matches. The CDR3 bases that were read are TGTGCCAGCGGTGAGGGACTGGGGGGTTATGAACAGTAC. This encodes CASGEGLGGYEQY. The CDR3 in full is CASGEGLGGYEQYF.

To note about this clone: The gene symbols are mouse symbols. Coverage ceases 1 residue before the CDR3 finishes, and the germline J gene fills in the end. The chain employs TRBV26 and TRBJ1-3; 9 bases line up with TRBD1. The germline V gene encodes CDR1 KGHPV and CDR2 FQNQEV (reference sequence). The V segment lost 3 bases and the J segment 2 bases; nucleotides outside the gene matches: 5. This CDR3 comprises 16 residues. CDR3 sequence reads: CASSLGTGRAGNTLYF. The part of the CDR3 DNA that was read is TGTGCCAGCAGTCTCGGGACAGGGAGGGCTGGAAATACGCTCTAT.

Comments on this clone: Gene names and germline match the mouse. Read coverage stops 1 residue before the CDR3 terminus; the germline J gene supplies the remainder. The rearrangement joins TRBV23 to TRBJ1-1; the table names TRBD1, a call not compared with the DNA. The CDR3 spans 14 residues. CDR1 and CDR2 (germline): KGHTA, FQNQQP. Incomplete CDR3 DNA: TGCTCCAGCAGTCAATCGAGGGGAAACACAGAAGTCTTC. Translating gives CSSSQSRGNTEVF. The whole CDR3 is CSSSQSRGNTEVFF.

Regarding this clone: The gene symbols are mouse symbols. The read comes to an end 1 residue before the CDR3 does, leaving the germline J gene to fill in the end. V is TRBV26 and J is TRBJ1-1; possible D gene TRBD1, 6 bases. V was trimmed by 4 bases and J by 4 bases, leaving 7 bases between them. Germline V lookup: CDR1 KGHPV, CDR2 FQNQEV (reference sequence). This CDR3 spans 12 amino acids. The part of the CDR3 DNA that was read is TGTGCCAGCAGTCGGGACATCACAGAAGTCTTC. Protein: CASSRDITEVF. The whole CDR3 is CASSRDITEVFF.

As for this clone: The gene symbols are mouse symbols. This CDR3 is also generated by other DNA sequences in the sample. CDR3: CASSSGNERLFF. The CDR3 bases that were read are TGTGCCAGCAGCTCCGGGAACGAAAGATTATTT. The chain joins TRBV3 to TRBJ1-4; D gene unclear. The missing CDR3 end, 1 residue past where the read stops, is filled in from the germline J gene. CDR1 and CDR2 (germline): SNHLY, FYNGKV (reference sequence). The CDR3 runs 12 residues. With 4 bases removed from V and 5 bases from J, the gap between germline ends came to 5 bases.

In the case of this clone: Each gene name is a mouse one. The read terminates 1 residue before the CDR3 end, so the remaining end is supplied by the germline J gene. The chain has TRBV12-1 and TRBJ2-4; TRBD1 might be the D (6 bases). The germline gives CDR1 SGHSN, CDR2 HYEKVE. CDR3 length equals 14 residues. Trimming pared 2 bases from V and 0 bases from J, leaving 8 bases between. CDR3 region: CASSPQGSQNTLYF. Partial CDR3 DNA: TGTGCCAGCTCTCCCCAGGGGAGTCAAAACACCTTGTAC.

As concerns this clone: Mouse gene names and germline throughout. Coverage ceases 1 residue before the CDR3 finishes, and the germline J gene fills in the end. The J gene is TRBJ2-7, the V gene TRBV19, with 7 bases lining up with TRBD2. The CDR3 runs to 15 residues. Per the germline V gene, CDR1 is FNHDT and CDR2 is SITEND (reference sequence). V dropped 2 bases and J dropped 0; count of bases not matched to a gene: 5. The part of the CDR3 DNA that was read is TGTGCCAGCAGTATTATTGGGGGGAGCTCCTATGAACAGTAC. Translating it yields CASSIIGGSSYEQY. The full CDR3 is CASSIIGGSSYEQYF. The full variable domain, with the rest looked up from reference TRBV19 and TRBJ2-7, is GGIITQTPKFLIGQEGQKLTLKCQQNFNHDTMYWYRQDSGKGLRLIYYSITENDLQKGDLSEGYDASREKKSSFSLTVTSAQKNEMAVFLCASSIIGGSSYEQYFGPGTRLTVL.

About this clone itself: Gene and germline names: mouse. The sequenced fragment ends 1 residue before the CDR3 boundary, so the rest is inferred from the germline J gene. The chain uses TRBV26 and TRBJ2-7; no reliable D call. V lost 2 bases to trimming and J lost 5 bases, with 7 bases between them. Germline lookup yields CDR1 KGHPV and CDR2 FQNQEV (reference sequence). This CDR3 is 12 amino acids long. The CDR3 DNA, read in part, is TGTGCCAGCAGTCTGACGGGGAATGAACAGTAC. Its protein is CASSLTGNEQY. Given in full, the CDR3 is CASSLTGNEQYF.

As concerns this clone: Gene labels here are mouse ones. The read terminates 1 residue ahead of where the CDR3 ends, so the germline J gene completes it. The chain employs TRBV5 and TRBJ1-1, with a possible D match to TRBD1 (6 bases). The length of the CDR3 is 12 residues. The V gene's germline CDR1 is LGHNA and CDR2 YNLKQL (reference sequence). V was shortened by 0 bases and J by 9 bases, with 8 bases between the two germline ends. CDR3 DNA, as far as it was read: TGTGCCAGCAGCCAAGAGGGGGGGCAAGTCTTC. Residues: CASSQEGGQVF. The entire CDR3 protein is CASSQEGGQVFF.

With regard to this clone: Gene names and germline refer to mouse. Coverage ceases 1 residue before the CDR3 finishes, and the germline J gene fills in the end. Different DNA sequences within this sample yield the same CDR3. The chain is built from TRBV20 and TRBJ2-5; D gene uncertain. Deletions cut 0 bases from V and 4 bases from J, with 8 bases between. Germline-derived CDR1 and CDR2 are GFQATS and STVNSAI. This CDR3 region has 13 residues. The CDR3 spells CGARDEWKDTQYF. The sequenced part of the CDR3 DNA is TGTGGTGCTAGGGATGAGTGGAAAGACACCCAGTAC.

A few counts support this clone. The gene symbols are mouse symbols. The read falls 1 residue short of the CDR3 end, and the missing part is taken from the germline J gene. The V gene is TRBV26, the J gene TRBJ2-3, with D unresolved. The CDR3 consists of 13 residues. Per the germline V gene, CDR1 is KGHPV and CDR2 is FQNQEV (reference sequence). V lost 0 bases and J lost 1, with 2 bases in between. Partial CDR3 DNA: TGTGCCAGCAGTCTGTCCCGTGCAGAAACGCTGTAT. This encodes CASSLSRAETLY. The CDR3 in its entirety is CASSLSRAETLYF.

In the case of this clone: Germline and genes here are mouse. The CDR3 end is not reached by the read, which stops 1 residue before it; the germline J gene fills it in. The V call is TRBV20, the J call TRBJ2-4; D call uncertain. In germline, CDR1 is GFQATS, CDR2 STVNSAI. Trimming removed 0 bases at V and 0 bases at J, with 1 base between. This CDR3 spans 12 amino acids. This CDR3 is CGARDSQNTLYF. The CDR3 DNA, read in part, is TGTGGTGCTAGGGATAGTCAAAACACCTTGTAC.

Worth noting for this clone: Each gene name is a mouse one. The read gets to within 1 residue of the CDR3 end, and the germline J gene fills in the rest. The rearrangement joins TRBV26 to TRBJ1-1; D is unresolved. The V end lost 0 bases, the J end lost 0 bases, and 8 bases lay between the germline ends. CDR1 KGHPV and CDR2 FQNQEV come from the germline V gene (reference sequence). The CDR3 covers 15 residues. Incomplete CDR3 DNA: TGTGCCAGCAGTCTGTCGAAGGGTGCAAACACAGAAGTCTTC. Residues: CASSLSKGANTEVF. The entire CDR3 reads CASSLSKGANTEVFF.

About this clone itself: The genes and germline here are from mouse. The missing CDR3 end, 1 residue past where the read stops, is filled in from the germline J gene. V usage is TRBV13-1 and J usage is TRBJ2-2; D gene unclear. There are 15 residues in the CDR3. From germline, CDR1 is NSHNY and CDR2 SYGAGN. V was pared by 0 bases and J by 0 bases, with 6 bases between. The CDR3 DNA, read in part, is TGTGCCAGCAGTGATGTCCGGGCAAACACCGGGCAGCTCTAC. It specifies CASSDVRANTGQLY. The whole CDR3 is CASSDVRANTGQLYF.

Comments on this clone: Mouse germline and gene names are used. The read ends 1 residue shy of where the CDR3 ends; the end is completed using the germline J gene. The chain couples TRBV13-2 to TRBJ2-5; 8 nucleotides align to TRBD2. The CDR3 runs to 14 residues. After removal of 0 bases from V and 7 bases from J, the junction contained 4 bases not matched to a gene. CDR1 and CDR2 (germline): NNHNN, SYGAGS (reference sequence). The sequenced part of the CDR3 DNA is TGTGCCAGCGGTGATGGGGGGGGCGCTTACACCCAGTAC. Residues: CASGDGGGAYTQY. Given in full, the CDR3 is CASGDGGGAYTQYF.

As regards this clone: Mouse names are used for the genes. The CDR3 is cut off 1 residue early in the read; its end comes from the germline J gene. The J gene is TRBJ2-7, the V gene TRBV13-3; possibly TRBD1 for D (5 bases). This CDR3 spans 11 amino acids. The ends were cut back, 3 bases at V and 6 bases at J, with 7 bases in the middle. Germline loops: CDR1 NNHDY, CDR2 SYVADS. The part of the CDR3 DNA that was read is TGTGCCAGCAGTGGGACAATTGAACAGTAC. Residues: CASSGTIEQY. The entire CDR3 is CASSGTIEQYF.